This T cell receptor (beta chain) originates from a study of siplizumab effects on memory and regulatory T cells. Germline CDR1 SGDLS, CDR2 YYNGEE. The CDR3 loop spans 15 amino acids. V lost 3 bases, J lost 4 bases, and 3 bases stayed unmatched. Profiling relied on immunoSEQ multiplex PCR, and the TCRdb table lists in-frame clones only, not all of them. Among 85,000 to 130,000 clones, over 85% were seen once, and the ten largest hold 0.55% to 0.7%. The sequence was obtained from a human donor in good health. The chain combines TRBV9 with TRBJ2-1; 11 bases are a match to TRBD2. Source material: Tregs sorted from blood. The CDR3 loop reads CASSAGLAEYNEQFF. The CDR3 bases are TGTGCCAGCAGCGCGGGACTAGCGGAATACAATGAGCAGTTCTTC.